This TCR beta chain came from a study of cytomegalovirus exposure and HLA in healthy donors. General study results and limits: Later on, an analysis tied 15,000 to 20,000 TCR beta sequences to HLA alleles at 0.05 false discovery rate.

Notes on this clone: The target antigen is unknown.

Use of 60 Vbeta and 13 Jbeta primers characterized the PCR. Using immunoSEQ multiplex PCR, the repertoire was profiled, and TCRdb retains in-frame clones only, with some absent. The data contain about 110,000 clones, around 77% of them seen just once; the ten biggest clones take up 2% to 3%. The germline CDR1 and CDR2 sequences are SGHRS and YFSETQ. V lost 0 bases and J lost 8, with 11 bases in between. The CDR3 covers 13 residues. This chain uses TRBV5-1 with TRBJ1-2; D uncertain. The sample consisted of PBMCs. The receptor was isolated from a man aged 18 to 29 in good health and CMV-seronegative. The CDR3 loop is CASSLAGVGGYTF. Here the CDR3 DNA reads TGCGCCAGCAGCTTGGCCGGAGTCGGGGGCTACACCTTC.